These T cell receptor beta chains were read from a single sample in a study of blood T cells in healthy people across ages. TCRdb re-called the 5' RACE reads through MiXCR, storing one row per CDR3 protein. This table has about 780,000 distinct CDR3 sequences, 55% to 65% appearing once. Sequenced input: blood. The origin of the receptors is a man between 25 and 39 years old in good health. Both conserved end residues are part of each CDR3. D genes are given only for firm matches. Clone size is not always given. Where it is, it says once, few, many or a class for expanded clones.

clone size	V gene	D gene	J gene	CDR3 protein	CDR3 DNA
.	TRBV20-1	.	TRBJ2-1	CSARGLAMYSEQFF	TGCAGTGCTAGAGGCCTAGCGATGTACTCTGAGCAGTTCTTC
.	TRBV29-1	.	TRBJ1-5	CSVEEGGNQPQHF	TGCAGCGTTGAAGAGGGAGGGAATCAGCCCCAGCATTTT
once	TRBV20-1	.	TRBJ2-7	CSATLTAYEQYF	TGCAGTGCAACCCTGACAGCCTACGAGCAGTACTTC
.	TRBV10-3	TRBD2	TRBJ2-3	CAISGGEDMQYF	TGTGCCATCAGCGGGGGGGAAGATATGCAGTATTTT
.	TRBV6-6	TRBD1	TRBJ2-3	CASSYSIQGASTDTQYF	TGTGCCAGCAGTTACTCGATCCAGGGGGCCAGCACAGATACGCAGTATTTT
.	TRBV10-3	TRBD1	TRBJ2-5	CAISDRDRGQETQYF	TGTGCCATCAGTGACCGGGACAGGGGACAAGAGACCCAGTACTTC
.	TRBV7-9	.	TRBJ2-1	CASSFSGGSKFF	TGTGCCAGCAGCTTCAGTGGGGGCTCGAAGTTCTTC
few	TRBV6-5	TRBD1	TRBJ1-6	CASTGQGNSPLHF	TGTGCCAGCACTGGACAGGGGAATTCACCCCTCCACTTT
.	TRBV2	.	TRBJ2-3	CASSESDTQYF	TGTGCCAGCAGTGAATCAGATACGCAGTATTTT
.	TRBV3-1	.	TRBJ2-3	CASSQPLGGGTDTQYF	TGTGCCAGCAGCCAACCCTTAGGCGGCGGCACAGATACGCAGTATTTT
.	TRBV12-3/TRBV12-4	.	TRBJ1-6	CASSAPYSPLHF	TGTGCCAGCAGTGCGCCGTACTCACCCCTCCACTTT
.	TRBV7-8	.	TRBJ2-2	CASSSSRVPGELFF	TGTGCCAGCAGCTCTTCAAGGGTACCCGGGGAGCTGTTTTTT
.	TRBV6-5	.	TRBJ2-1	CASSPAPSGYNEQFF	TGTGCCAGCAGCCCCGCGCCTTCGGGATACAATGAGCAGTTCTTC
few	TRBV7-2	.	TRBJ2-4	CASRQGSGTNIQYF	TGTGCCAGCAGACAGGGATCGGGCACGAACATTCAGTACTTC
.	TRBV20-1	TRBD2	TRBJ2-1	CSARVGGTTYNEQFF	TGCAGTGCTAGAGTCGGGGGGACGACCTACAATGAGCAGTTCTTC
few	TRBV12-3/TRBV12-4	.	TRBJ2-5	CASSYRGGEETQYF	TGTGCCAGCAGCTACCGCGGAGGGGAAGAGACCCAGTACTTC
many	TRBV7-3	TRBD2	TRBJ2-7	CASSLQGGTSYEQYF	TGTGCCAGCAGCTTACAAGGCGGGACTAGCTACGAGCAGTACTTC
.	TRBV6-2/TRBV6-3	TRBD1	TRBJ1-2	CASSYVSTGIYYGYTF	TGTGCCAGCAGTTACGTCTCGACAGGGATTTACTATGGCTACACCTTC
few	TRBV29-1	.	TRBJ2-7	CSVARPKEQYF	TGCAGCGTTGCCCGACCAAAAGAGCAGTACTTC
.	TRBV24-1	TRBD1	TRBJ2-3	CATSDRLPGQGMDTQYF	TGTGCCACCAGTGATCGTCTTCCGGGACAGGGTATGGATACGCAGTATTTT
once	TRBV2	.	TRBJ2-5	CASKRTAPETQYF	TGTGCCAGCAAAAGGACAGCGCCAGAGACCCAGTACTTC
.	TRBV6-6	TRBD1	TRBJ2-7	CASSYAGQGIYEQYF	TGTGCCAGCAGTTACGCGGGACAGGGGATCTACGAGCAGTACTTC
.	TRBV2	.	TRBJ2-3	CASSVTIDTQYF	TGTGCCAGCAGTGTAACCATAGATACGCAGTATTTT
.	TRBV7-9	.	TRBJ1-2	CASSLEGPLNYGYTF	TGTGCCAGCAGCTTAGAGGGACCGCTTAACTATGGCTACACCTTC
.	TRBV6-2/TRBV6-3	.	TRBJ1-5	CASQRAVNQPQHF	TGTGCCAGCCAAAGGGCAGTGAATCAGCCCCAGCATTTT
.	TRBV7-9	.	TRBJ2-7	CASSLEGAGVYEQYF	TGTGCCAGCAGCCTCGAAGGGGCAGGGGTCTACGAGCAGTACTTC
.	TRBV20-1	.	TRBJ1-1	CSASNKGPNTEAFF	TGCAGTGCTAGTAATAAGGGACCGAACACTGAAGCTTTCTTT
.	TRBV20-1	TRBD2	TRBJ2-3	CGANIAGADTQYF	TGCGGTGCTAACATAGCGGGGGCAGATACGCAGTATTTT
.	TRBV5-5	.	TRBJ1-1	CASSIGTIEAFF	TGTGCCAGCAGCATCGGGACGATAGAAGCTTTCTTT
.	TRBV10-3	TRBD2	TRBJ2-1	CAISESSASGGASEQFF	TGTGCCATCAGTGAGTCGAGTGCTAGCGGGGGGGCTAGTGAGCAGTTCTTC
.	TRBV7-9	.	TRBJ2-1	CAGSLKGQDYNEQFF	TGTGCCGGCAGCTTAAAGGGACAAGATTACAATGAGCAGTTCTTC
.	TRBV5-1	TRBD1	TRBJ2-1	CASSLDRGNNEQFF	TGCGCCAGCAGCTTAGACAGGGGGAATAATGAGCAGTTCTTC
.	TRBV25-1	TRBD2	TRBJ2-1	CASSDPRTSGGSGQFF	TGTGCCAGCAGTGATCCGAGGACTAGCGGGGGGTCGGGGCAGTTCTTC
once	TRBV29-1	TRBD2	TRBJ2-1	CSVGDGAGAQETQFF	TGCAGCGTGGGGGACGGAGCGGGGGCTCAAGAGACCCAGTTCTTC
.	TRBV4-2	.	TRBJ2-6	CASSQDQGRGANVLTF	TGTGCCAGCAGCCAAGACCAGGGAAGAGGGGCCAACGTCCTGACTTTC
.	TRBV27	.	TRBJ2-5	CASSSGALGGETQYF	TGTGCCAGCAGTTCCGGGGCCCTTGGGGGAGAGACCCAGTACTTC
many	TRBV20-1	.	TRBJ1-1	CSARVGLGNTEAFF	TGCAGTGCTAGAGTGGGGTTAGGAAACACTGAAGCTTTCTTT
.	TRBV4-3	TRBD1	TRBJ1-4	CASSQGHGTAEREKLFF	TGCGCCAGCAGCCAAGGACACGGGACAGCCGAAAGGGAAAAACTGTTTTTT
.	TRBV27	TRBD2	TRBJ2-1	CASSTWAGGLNEQFF	TGTGCCAGCAGTACCTGGGCGGGGGGGTTAAATGAGCAGTTCTTC
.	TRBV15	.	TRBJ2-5	CATSRDRQGLRQYF	TGTGCCACCAGCAGAGATAGGCAGGGGTTACGGCAGTACTTC
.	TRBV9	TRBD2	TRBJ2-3	CASSMAASGGQDTQYF	TGTGCCAGCAGCATGGCAGCTAGCGGGGGGCAAGATACGCAGTATTTT
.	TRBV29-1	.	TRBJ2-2	CSVEPGVTGELFF	TGCAGCGTTGAACCGGGGGTTACCGGGGAGCTGTTTTTT
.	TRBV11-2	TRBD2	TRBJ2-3	CASSPGGPTDTQYF	TGTGCCAGCAGTCCGGGGGGGCCGACAGATACGCAGTATTTT
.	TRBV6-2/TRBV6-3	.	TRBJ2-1	CASSYSGSLTHNEQFF	TGTGCCAGCAGTTACTCGGGCAGTTTAACCCACAATGAGCAGTTCTTC
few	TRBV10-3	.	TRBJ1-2	CAISEPVNGYGYTF	TGTGCCATCAGTGAGCCCGTGAACGGCTATGGCTACACCTTC
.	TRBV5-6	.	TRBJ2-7	CASSRGPGGYEQYF	TGTGCCAGCAGCCGGGGTCCTGGCGGGTACGAGCAGTACTTC
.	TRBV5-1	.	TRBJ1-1	CASSQGKDTEAFF	TGCGCCAGCAGTCAGGGAAAGGACACTGAAGCTTTCTTT
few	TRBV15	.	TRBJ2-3	CATSRGQAYTDTQYF	TGTGCCACCAGCAGAGGACAGGCCTACACAGATACGCAGTATTTT